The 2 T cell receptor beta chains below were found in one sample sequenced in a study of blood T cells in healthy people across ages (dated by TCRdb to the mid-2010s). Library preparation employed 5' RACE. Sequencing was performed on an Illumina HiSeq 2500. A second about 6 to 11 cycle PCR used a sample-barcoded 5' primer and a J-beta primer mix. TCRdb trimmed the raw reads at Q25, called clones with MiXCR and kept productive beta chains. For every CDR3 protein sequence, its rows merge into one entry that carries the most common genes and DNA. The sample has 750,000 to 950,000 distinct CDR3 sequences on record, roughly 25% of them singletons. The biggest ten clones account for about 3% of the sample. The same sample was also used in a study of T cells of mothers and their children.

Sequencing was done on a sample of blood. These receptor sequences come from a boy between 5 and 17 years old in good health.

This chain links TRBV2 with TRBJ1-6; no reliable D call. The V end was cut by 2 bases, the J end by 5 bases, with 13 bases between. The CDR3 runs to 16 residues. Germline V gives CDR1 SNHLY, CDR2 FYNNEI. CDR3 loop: CASSENRPADNSPLHF. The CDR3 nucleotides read TGTGCCAGCAGTGAAAATAGGCCCGCGGATAATTCACCCCTCCACTTT.

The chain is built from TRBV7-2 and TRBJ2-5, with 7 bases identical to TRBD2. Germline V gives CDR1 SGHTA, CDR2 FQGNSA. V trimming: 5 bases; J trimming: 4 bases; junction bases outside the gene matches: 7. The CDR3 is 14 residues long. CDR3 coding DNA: TGTGCCAGCAGCCCTCGCAGCGGGGCAGAGACCCAGTACTTC. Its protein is CASSPRSGAETQYF.